This TCR beta chain is drawn from a study of circulating and synovial CD4+ cells in juvenile arthritis (dated by TCRdb to 2013 to 2014). Regarding the complete study: Within each patient, the study compared the TCRbeta CDR3 repertoires of three groups: circulating HLA-DR+ CD4 T cells, bulk blood CD4 T cells, and synovial CD4 T cells. The goal of repertoire sequencing was to confirm that a circulating synovial-like CD4 T cell subset was enriched in synovial clonotypes.

Donors of the sequenced samples were patients with active juvenile idiopathic arthritis. Cells were sorted immediately after thawing, with dead cells excluded using Live/Dead Fixable Near-IR Stain. The study at large found these results: Because CPL samples and bulk blood CD4 samples differed in T cell genome counts by at least an order of magnitude, sample-size effects were addressed. Synovial and circulating pathogenic-like lymphocyte repertoires were less diverse than bulk blood CD4 repertoires, and some CPL samples were as oligoclonal as synovium. Circulating pathogenic-like lymphocytes clustered together with synovial T cells, and compared with bulk blood, the circulating pathogenic-like lymphocytes shared a substantially higher fraction of CDR3 sequences with synovium. No difference between circulating pathogenic-like lymphocytes and bulk blood T cells was detected by traditional Vbeta family usage analysis. Because overlap with synovium rose as sequencing depth increased, the measured fractions of shared clonotypes likely underestimated the overlap of the full repertoire.

The library was prepared using the immunoSEQ multiplex PCR assay. An external provider carried out the TCRbeta CDR3 sequencing as a commercial service. On the study's bioinformatics: The analyses relied on productive nucleotide sequences along with amino acid sequences obtained through in silico translation. Diversity was measured with Renyi entropy across alpha values, using the median of 200 repeated subsamples to equalise sample size. Pairwise repertoire distance was calculated as one minus the Chao-modified Jaccard index to correct for under-sampling and was used for clustering. Frequency-weighted overlap with synovial clonotypes was calculated over 200 sample sizes with 200 draws without replacement at each size, and the overlap was reported at the size of the smaller sample. TCRdb limited this immuneACCESS table to in-frame rearrangements with V and J called. A share of clones is missing; checked studies link under half to unresolved V genes, and the rest is unexplained. The V and J calls and clone size were taken over from that table, and D and trimming were inferred from the DNA. Present in this sample are 25,000 to 35,000 clones, approximately 92% of which were seen just once. Together, the top ten hold about 3% of the sample.

In regard to this clone: Its antigen has not been determined. Base qualities are not provided; no much larger clone lies one nucleotide away.

V is pared back by 2 bases and J by 1 base, with 8 bases lying between the germline termini. CDR3 length: 14 amino acids, cysteine to phenylalanine. This entry keeps only the CDR3 DNA: 42 bases, framed from base 1. CDR1 is given as ENHRY and CDR2 as SYGVKD, both from the germline V gene. Sequencing used CD4+ T cells from blood. Recombination joined TRBV10-3 with TRBJ1-1; a tentative D match to TRBD1 spans 6 bases. This clonotype was sampled from a human donor with juvenile idiopathic arthritis. The base sequence is TGTGCCATCAGTGAGATACAGGGGAACACTGAAGCTTTCTTT. Translated, it gives CAISEIQGNTEAFF.